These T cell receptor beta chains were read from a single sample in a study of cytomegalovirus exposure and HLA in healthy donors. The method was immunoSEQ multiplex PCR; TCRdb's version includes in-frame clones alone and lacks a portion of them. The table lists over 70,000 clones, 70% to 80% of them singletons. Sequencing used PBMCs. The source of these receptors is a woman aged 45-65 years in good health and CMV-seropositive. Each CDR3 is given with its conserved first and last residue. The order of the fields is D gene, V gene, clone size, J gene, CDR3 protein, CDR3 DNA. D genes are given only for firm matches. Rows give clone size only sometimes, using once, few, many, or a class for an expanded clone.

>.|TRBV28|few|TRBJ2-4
CASSSQGGLAKNIQYF
TGTGCCAGCAGTTCTCAGGGAGGTCTAGCCAAAAACATTCAGTACTTC
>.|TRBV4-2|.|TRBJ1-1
CASSQTRDTEAFF
TGTGCCAGCAGCCAAACGAGGGACACTGAAGCTTTCTTT
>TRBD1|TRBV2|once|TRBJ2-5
CASSLRQGMQETQYF
TGTGCCAGCAGTCTACGACAGGGGATGCAAGAGACCCAGTACTTC
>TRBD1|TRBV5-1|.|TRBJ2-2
CASSLEGGANTGELFF
TGCGCCAGCAGCTTGGAAGGGGGCGCGAACACCGGGGAGCTGTTTTTT
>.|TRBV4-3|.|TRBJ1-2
CASSQDRAYNYGYTF
TGCGCCAGCAGCCAAGACAGGGCATATAACTATGGCTACACCTTC
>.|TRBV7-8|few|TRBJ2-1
CASSLVNGNQFF
TGTGCCAGCAGCTTAGTGAACGGTAATCAGTTCTTC
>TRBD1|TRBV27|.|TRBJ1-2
CASSSGETGGRSYTF
TGTGCCAGCAGTTCGGGCGAAACAGGGGGAAGAAGCTACACCTTC
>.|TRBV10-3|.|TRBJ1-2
CAISDRNYGYTF
TGTGCCATCAGCGACAGAAACTATGGCTACACCTTC
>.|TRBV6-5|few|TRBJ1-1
CASRGTNMNTEAFF
TGTGCCAGCAGGGGGACAAACATGAACACTGAAGCTTTCTTT
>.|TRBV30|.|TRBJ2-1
CTSRAGRMDEQFF
TGTACCTCGAGGGCGGGAAGGATGGATGAGCAGTTCTTC
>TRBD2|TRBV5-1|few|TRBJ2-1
CASSSLAGGANEQFF
TGCGCCAGCAGCTCACTAGCGGGGGGTGCGAATGAGCAGTTCTTC
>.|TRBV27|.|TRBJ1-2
CASSVAGTPYGYTF
TGTGCCAGCAGTGTTGCCGGGACACCCTATGGCTACACCTTC
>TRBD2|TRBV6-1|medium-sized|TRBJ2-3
CASSGLAGGPEDTQYF
TGTGCCAGCAGTGGACTAGCGGGGGGGCCAGAGGATACGCAGTATTTT
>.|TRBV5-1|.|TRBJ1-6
CASSQSGGDNSPLHF
TGCGCCAGCAGCCAATCGGGGGGCGATAATTCACCCCTCCACTTT
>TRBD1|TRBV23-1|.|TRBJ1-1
CASSQSHLRQGGVPEAFF
TGCGCCAGCAGTCAATCCCACTTACGACAGGGCGGTGTCCCTGAAGCTTTCTTT
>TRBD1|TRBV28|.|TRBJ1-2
CASSSTGGWGYTF
TGTGCCAGCAGTTCAACAGGGGGCTGGGGCTACACCTTC
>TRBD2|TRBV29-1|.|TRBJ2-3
CSVGPAGGPVNTQYF
TGCAGCGTTGGTCCAGCGGGAGGTCCTGTAAATACGCAGTATTTT
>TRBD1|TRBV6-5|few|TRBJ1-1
CASSRRTGKTEAFF
TGTGCCAGCAGTCGAAGGACAGGGAAGACTGAAGCTTTCTTT
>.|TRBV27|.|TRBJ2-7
CASRGASGNYEQYF
TGTGCCAGCAGGGGGGCTAGCGGAAATTACGAGCAGTACTTC
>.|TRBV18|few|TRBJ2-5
CASSSRAAETQYF
TGTGCCAGCTCCTCCAGGGCGGCGGAGACCCAGTACTTC
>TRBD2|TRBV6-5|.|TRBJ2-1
CASSRTRRYDEQFF
TGTGCCAGCAGTCGGACTAGGAGGTACGATGAGCAGTTCTTC
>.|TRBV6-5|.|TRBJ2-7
CASMGRDSLYEQYF
TGTGCCAGCATGGGCCGTGACAGCCTCTACGAGCAGTACTTC
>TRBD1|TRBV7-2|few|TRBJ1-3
CASSEDGQGIDTIYF
TGTGCCAGCAGCGAGGACGGACAGGGTATAGACACCATATATTTT
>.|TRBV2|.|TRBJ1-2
CASSGVGGYGYTF
TGTGCCAGCAGTGGTGTGGGCGGGTATGGCTACACCTTC
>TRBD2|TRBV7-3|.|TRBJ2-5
CASSPGTSGIETQYF
TGTGCCAGCAGCCCCGGGACTAGCGGGATAGAGACCCAGTACTTC
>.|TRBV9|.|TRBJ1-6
CASSVGDSPLHF
TGTGCCAGCAGCGTAGGAGATTCACCCCTCCACTTT
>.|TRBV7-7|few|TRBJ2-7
CASSLYRDPSYEQYF
TGTGCCAGCAGCTTATACAGGGACCCCAGCTACGAGCAGTACTTC
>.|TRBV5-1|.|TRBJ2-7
CASSLGQGGNEQYF
TGCGCCAGCAGCTTGGGTCAGGGCGGGAACGAGCAGTACTTC
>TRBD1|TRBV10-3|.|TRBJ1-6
CAISASSSGTEYSPLHF
TGTGCCATCAGCGCGTCCTCATCCGGGACAGAGTATTCACCCCTCCACTTT
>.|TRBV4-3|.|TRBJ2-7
CASSQSQARTYEQYF
TGCGCCAGCAGCCAATCCCAGGCGCGGACATACGAGCAGTACTTC
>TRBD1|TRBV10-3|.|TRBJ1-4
CAISASTGDNEKLFF
TGTGCCATCAGTGCCTCGACAGGGGATAATGAAAAACTGTTTTTT
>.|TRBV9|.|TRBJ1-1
CASSVYGMNTEAFF
TGTGCCAGCAGCGTATACGGGATGAACACTGAAGCTTTCTTT
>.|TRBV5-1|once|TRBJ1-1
CASSLWGGGGTEAFF
TGCGCCAGCAGCTTGTGGGGGGGCGGTGGGACTGAAGCTTTCTTT
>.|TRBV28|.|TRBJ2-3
CASSYGVGTDTQYF
TGTGCCAGCAGCTACGGGGTTGGCACAGATACGCAGTATTTT
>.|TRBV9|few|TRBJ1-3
CASSVGHDSGNTIYF
TGTGCCAGCAGCGTAGGACATGACTCTGGAAACACCATATATTTT